A single sample is the source of the 20 T cell receptor beta chains below, sequenced in a study of cytotoxic CD8 clonotypes in ibrutinib-treated CLL. Assay used: immunoSEQ multiplex PCR; TCRdb lists only in-frame clones, some missing. Of 70,000 to 85,000 clones in the sample, 80% were seen once. The sequences come from PBMCs, collected at disease progression, from a patient treated with ibrutinib. The receptors derive from a human donor with chronic lymphocytic leukemia.

The V gene is TRBV6-1, the J gene TRBJ2-6; D is uncertain. Germline CDR1 reads MNHNS; CDR2 reads SASEGT. The CDR3 extends over 14 amino acids. V was trimmed by 2 bases and J by 2 bases, leaving 4 bases between them. This CDR3 reads CASSESAGANVLTF. CDR3 DNA: TGTGCCAGCAGTGAATCAGCTGGGGCCAACGTCCTGACTTTC.

The gene calls are TRBV5-1 and TRBJ1-2; no definite D call. Germline CDR1 SGHRS, CDR2 YFSETQ. The CDR3 length is 15 residues. The V end lost 4 bases, the J end lost 2 bases, and 15 bases lay between the germline ends. The CDR3 region is CASSEMPATNYGYTF. CDR3 sequence (DNA): TGCGCCAGCAGCGAAATGCCAGCGACAAACTATGGCTACACCTTC.

J is TRBJ2-2 and V is TRBV28; the D gene is possibly TRBD2 (5 bases). This CDR3 region has 15 residues. Trimming removed 5 bases from V and 5 bases from J, with 15 bases in between. Germline lookup yields CDR1 MDHEN and CDR2 SYDVKM. This CDR3 reads CASSTAVPGTGELFF. The CDR3, as DNA: TGTGCCAGCAGTACCGCTGTACCGGGGACCGGGGAGCTGTTTTTT.

J is TRBJ1-5 and V is TRBV27; D is uncertain. Per germline, CDR1 MNHEY and CDR2 SMNVEV (reference sequence). This CDR3 is built from 14 residues. Trimming stripped 3 bases from V and 9 bases from J, with 15 bases between. CDR3 protein: CASSFSGGSSPQHF. CDR3 nucleotides: TGTGCCAGCAGTTTTAGTGGAGGTTCGTCGCCCCAGCATTTT.

The V call is TRBV5-1, the J call TRBJ2-1; D is possibly TRBD1 or TRBD2 (5 bases each). The CDR3 is 16 amino acids. Germline values: CDR1 SGHRS, CDR2 YFSETQ. V was cut by 3 bases and J by 0 bases, with 13 bases left in between. In DNA, the CDR3 is TGCGCCAGCAGCTCGGACGGGGCAAGCTCCTACAATGAGCAGTTCTTC. It specifies CASSSDGASSYNEQFF. The full variable domain, in which reference TRBV5-1 and TRBJ2-1 provide the parts outside the CDR3, is KAGVTQTPRYLIKTRGQQVTLSCSPISGHRSVSWYQQTPGQGLQFLFEYFSETQRNKGNFPGRFSGRQFSNSRSEMNVSTLELGDSALYLCASSSDGASSYNEQFFGPGTRLTVL.

The chain recombines TRBV4-1 with TRBJ2-5; D perhaps matches TRBD2 (5 bases). Trimming left V 7 bases short and J 2 bases short, with 20 bases between. Germline CDR1 MGHRA, CDR2 YSYEKL. There are 16 residues in the CDR3. This CDR3 is CASTRIAGIWQETQYF. For the CDR3, the DNA is TGCGCCAGCACCCGCATAGCCGGGATTTGGCAAGAGACCCAGTACTTC.

This clone appeared a few times. The V and J genes are TRBV11-3 and TRBJ1-1, with 10 bases fitting TRBD1. This CDR3 contains 16 residues. Germline V gene data show CDR1 as SGHNT and CDR2 as YENEEA. V dropped 3 bases and J dropped 4; count of bases not matched to a gene: 8. CDR3 DNA: TGTGCCAGCAGCTTTGGACAGGGGGTTGGAGGCACTGAAGCTTTCTTT. This codes for CASSFGQGVGGTEAFF. The variable domain in full, completed from reference TRBV11-3 and TRBJ1-1, reads EAGVVQSPRYKIIEKKQPVAFWCNPISGHNTLYWYLQNLGQGPELLIRYENEEAVDDSQLPKDRFSAERLKGVDSTLKIQPAELGDSAVYLCASSFGQGVGGTEAFFGQGTRLTVV.

The V and J genes are TRBV30 and TRBJ2-3; no clear D gene. The CDR3 contains 13 residues. V was clipped by 0 bases and J by 3 bases, with 7 bases between them. Germline loops: CDR1 GTSNPN, CDR2 SVGIG (reference sequence). CDR3 amino acids: CAWSVAGTDTQYF. The CDR3 nucleotides read TGTGCCTGGAGTGTAGCTGGGACAGATACGCAGTATTTT.

The chain couples TRBV30 to TRBJ2-7; D call uncertain. The CDR3 has 11 residues. V was trimmed by 1 base and J by 2 bases, leaving 3 bases between them. In germline, CDR1 is GTSNPN, CDR2 SVGIG (reference sequence). The CDR3 loop reads CAWSGAYEQYF. CDR3 in DNA: TGTGCCTGGAGTGGGGCCTACGAGCAGTACTTC.

The chain links TRBV6-5 to TRBJ1-4; D is possibly TRBD1 (6 bases). CDR3 size: 15 residues. Germline V gives CDR1 MNHEY, CDR2 SVGAGI. Trimming left V 5 bases short and J 5 bases short, with 15 bases between. The DNA of the CDR3 is TGTGCCAGCAGTCCCACAGGGCGCGGCAATGAAAAACTGTTTTTT. Amino acid sequence: CASSPTGRGNEKLFF.

The V call is TRBV5-1, the J call TRBJ1-4; TRBD1 is a possible D gene (6 bases). V shed 3 bases and J shed 4 bases, with 13 bases lying between them. The CDR3 consists of 15 residues. The germline gives CDR1 SGHRS, CDR2 YFSETQ. The CDR3 DNA reads as TGCGCCAGCAGCTCCGGGACACCCGTTAATGAAAAACTGTTTTTT. Translated: CASSSGTPVNEKLFF.

This chain links TRBV6-5 with TRBJ2-3, with no clear D. Germline V lookup: CDR1 MNHEY, CDR2 SVGAGI. Trimming shortened V by 0 bases and J by 8 bases, and 3 bases separated the two germline ends. The length of the CDR3 is 11 residues. The CDR3: CASSYSGTQYF. The DNA of the CDR3 is TGTGCCAGCAGTTACTCGGGTACGCAGTATTTT.

This clone was seen only a few times. The same CDR3 is also encoded by other DNA sequences in this sample. This chain uses TRBV10-2 with TRBJ1-2, with D perhaps TRBD1 (5 bases). V was clipped by 5 bases and J by 4 bases, with 11 bases between them. The CDR3 length is 13 residues. The V gene's germline CDR1 is WSHSY and CDR2 SAAADI. The CDR3 nucleotides read TGCGCCAGCAGTCCGCAGGGCGCCTATGGCTACACCTTC. Its translation: CASSPQGAYGYTF.

This clone appeared a single time. The gene calls are TRBV5-4 and TRBJ2-1; tentatively, D is TRBD1 (6 bases). Germline CDR1 and CDR2: SGHNT and YYREEE (reference sequence). Trimming took off 4 bases at V and 4 bases at J, with 12 bases between the two ends. The CDR3 consists of 14 residues. Here the CDR3 reads CASSPGHLYNEQFF. For the CDR3, the DNA is TGTGCCAGCAGCCCGGGACACCTATACAATGAGCAGTTCTTC.

The chain couples TRBV4-1 to TRBJ1-1, with D maybe TRBD1 (6 bases). CDR1 is MGHRA, CDR2 YSYEKL, per germline. CDR3 length equals 15 residues. V lost 1 base, J lost 7 bases, and 16 bases lay in between. The CDR3 reads CASSQGRGAVVEAFF. CDR3 sequence (DNA): TGCGCCAGCAGCCAAGGGCGGGGGGCGGTGGTTGAAGCTTTCTTT.

The gene calls are TRBV28 and TRBJ2-7; the match to TRBD1 covers 9 bases. CDR3 length equals 13 residues. Germline V lookup: CDR1 MDHEN, CDR2 SYDVKM. V shed 2 bases, J shed 7 bases, and the junction held 3 bases outside the gene matches. CDR3 bases: TGTGCCAGCAGTTTAGGACAGGGGAAAGAGCAGTACTTC. Protein sequence: CASSLGQGKEQYF.

This rearrangement joins TRBV4-1 to TRBJ2-2; 7 positions agree with TRBD1. The CDR3 length is 16 residues. The germline gives CDR1 MGHRA, CDR2 YSYEKL. The V gene end was trimmed by 2 bases and the J gene end by 4 bases; junction bases not matched to a gene: 7. The chain's CDR3 is CASSQTQGFRTGELFF. For the CDR3, the DNA is TGCGCCAGCAGCCAAACACAGGGGTTTCGCACCGGGGAGCTGTTTTTT.

On this clone: At the DNA level, this CDR3 is encoded by other sequences in the same sample as well. The chain combines TRBV5-1 with TRBJ2-7; TRBD2 agrees at 11 bases. The trim removed 3 bases at V and 4 bases at J, leaving 6 bases unmatched. Germline V gives CDR1 SGHRS, CDR2 YFSETQ. There are 15 residues in the CDR3. The CDR3 DNA reads as TGCGCCAGCAGCTCCCTAACTAGCGGGAGTTACGAGCAGTACTTC. As protein: CASSSLTSGSYEQYF.

This clone turned up a few times. The chain employs TRBV5-1 and TRBJ1-3; tentatively, D is TRBD1 (5 bases). Germline V CDR1 and CDR2: SGHRS, YFSETQ. V lost 4 bases to trimming and J lost 0 bases, with 11 bases between them. This CDR3 is built from 15 residues. CDR3 bases: TGCGCCAGCAGCGCCAGGGAGAGCTCTGGAAACACCATATATTTT. This sequence encodes CASSARESSGNTIYF.

This chain uses TRBV6-5 with TRBJ1-1; D might be TRBD1 (6 bases). Trimming shortened V by 6 bases and J by 3 bases, and 17 bases separated the two germline ends. Germline V lookup: CDR1 MNHEY, CDR2 SVGAGI. There are 15 residues in the CDR3. CDR3 amino acids: CASRQPGARDTEAFF. The CDR3 DNA reads as TGTGCCAGCAGACAACCAGGGGCAAGGGACACTGAAGCTTTCTTT.